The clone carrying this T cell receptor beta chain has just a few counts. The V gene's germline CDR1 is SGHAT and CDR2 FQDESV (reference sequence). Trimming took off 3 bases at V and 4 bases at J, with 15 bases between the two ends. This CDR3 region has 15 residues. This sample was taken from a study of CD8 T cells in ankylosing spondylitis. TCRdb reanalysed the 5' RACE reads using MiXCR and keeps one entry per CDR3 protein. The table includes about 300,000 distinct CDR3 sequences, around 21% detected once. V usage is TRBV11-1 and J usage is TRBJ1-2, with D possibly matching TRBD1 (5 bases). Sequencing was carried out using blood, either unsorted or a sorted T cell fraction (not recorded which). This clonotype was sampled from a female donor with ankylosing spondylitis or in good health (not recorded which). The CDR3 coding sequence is TGTGCCAGCAGCTTGGGACGGCTCCTGCCCTATGGCTACACCTTC. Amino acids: CASSLGRLLPYGYTF.